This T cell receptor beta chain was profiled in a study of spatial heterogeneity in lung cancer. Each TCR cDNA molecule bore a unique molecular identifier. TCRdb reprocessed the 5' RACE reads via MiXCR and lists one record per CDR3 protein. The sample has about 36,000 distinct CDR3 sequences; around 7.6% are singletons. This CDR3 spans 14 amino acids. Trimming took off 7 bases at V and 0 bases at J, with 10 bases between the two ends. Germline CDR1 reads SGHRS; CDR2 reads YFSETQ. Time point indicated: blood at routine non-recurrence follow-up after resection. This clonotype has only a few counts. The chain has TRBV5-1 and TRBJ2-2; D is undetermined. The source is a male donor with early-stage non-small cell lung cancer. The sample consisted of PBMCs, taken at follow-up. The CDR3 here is CASATASNTGELFF. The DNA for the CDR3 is TGCGCCAGCGCCACGGCCTCGAACACCGGGGAGCTGTTTTTT.